This T cell receptor (beta chain) was observed in a study of T cells in Graves' hyperthyroidism and ophthalmopathy (dated by TCRdb to about 2019). For the wider study: Peripheral blood was sampled at the time of initial diagnosis, prior to any treatment. Prospective prediction of ophthalmopathy was tested in an independent validation cohort consisting of 18 to 20 hyperthyroidism patients and over 15 patients who later progressed to ophthalmopathy. To identify TCR V-J signatures that set the groups apart, the researchers used a discovery cohort of 100 or so patients, made up of around 42 with Graves' ophthalmopathy and about 55 with stable Graves' hyperthyroidism. The study also compared thyroid tissue and blood T-cell repertoires from 5 to 7 Graves' hyperthyroidism patients. For training and testing, the 100 or so patients in the discovery cohort were randomly divided in a 7:3 ratio. The paper describes TCR Vbeta CDR3 sequencing of 140 or so peripheral blood samples, made up of about 41 ophthalmopathy patients, 70 to 75 hyperthyroidism patients and approximately 17 progressor patients. After sampling, hyperthyroidism patients received methimazole starting at 30 mg daily, and ophthalmopathy patients received high-dose intravenous methylprednisolone.

On the study overall, not on this receptor specifically: Most expanded thyroid clonotypes (frequency above 0.001) were also detected in blood, a finding suggesting that blood repertoires may reflect thyroid immune responses. Sample size was not statistically predetermined, and investigators were not blinded to group allocation. In validation, progression to ophthalmopathy was predicted by the model with almost 71% sensitivity and 72.22% specificity, a median of roughly 6.4 months before onset. A model built on a 13 V-J signature distinguished ophthalmopathy from stable hyperthyroidism, reaching roughly 88% sensitivity and under 84% specificity in cross-validation and 80%/75% in testing.

The CDR3, from cysteine to phenylalanine, totals 15 residues. Kept here is only the CDR3 DNA, which spans 45 bases and is read in frame from base 1. From a lookup of the germline V gene (reference sequence), CDR1 and CDR2 are MNHEY and SMNVEV. Cut back by 2 bases and 6 bases, the V and J ends lie 17 bases apart. A patient counted as having stable Graves' hyperthyroidism if no progression to ophthalmopathy occurred over 18 months of follow-up. Hyperthyroidism patients were aged 18 to 65 years and newly diagnosed, with disease duration of less than 2 months. The study excluded patients with uncontrolled infections, other autoimmune diseases, pregnancy or lactation. Diagnoses were based on clinical symptoms, serum thyroxine and TRAb, thyroid ultrasound and orbital computed tomography. PBMCs were separated from 10 ml of fresh peripheral blood using Ficoll-Paque density gradient centrifugation. Trizol reagent was used to extract total RNA, and RNA quality was then checked on an Agilent 2100 Bioanalyzer.

This clonotype was found many times. What this receptor recognizes is not known. Qualities for individual bases were not recorded, and no much larger clone is one base off. The TCR beta CDR3 regions were amplified from the RNA transcripts. A first-round RT-PCR of the TCR CDR3 used the HTBI primer set with the Qiagen OneStep RT-PCR kit. The libraries were constructed in a second round of multiplex PCR and then size-selected and purified. Sequencing of the libraries was done on an Illumina HiSeq2000 using paired-end 100 bp reads. The authors processed their data as follows. Raw data were processed with SOAPnuke, discarding reads with adapters, uncalled bases, mean Phred below 15, or no exact constant-primer or identifier match. COPE v1.2.5 was used to merge high-quality paired reads, and clonotypes were defined as unique nucleotide sequences. MiTCR v1.1 was used to align clonotypes to the IMGT TRBV, TRBD and TRBJ reference segments. Only V-J combinations with frequency above 0.0001, covering about 99% of repertoires, were analysed. A TCS score was defined as the ratio between F50 (clonal expansion) and ExV (chaos), using BLOSUM62-based TCRdist between CDR3 peptides within each V-J. Welch's t-statistics and random forest reduced 450 to 600 V-J features to roughly 13, which were used in a naive Bayes classifier (R e1071). TCRdb's own reprocessing of the public reads used fastp at Q25 and MiXCR and kept productive beta chains. When rows share a CDR3 protein, they turn into one entry using the most common DNA and genes. The V and J calls, along with clone size, are taken from TCRdb and not from the paper's own processing. The sample records roughly 380,000 distinct CDR3 sequences, about a fifth of which are singletons. Together, the top ten hold 3% to 4.5% of the sample.

This clonotype was sampled from a woman aged 18 to 35 with Graves' hyperthyroidism. Sequencing was performed on blood. The chain joins TRBV27 to TRBJ2-7; no D gene call is confident. The CDR3 has the sequence CASSLVQAEMSEQYF. The DNA sequence reads TGTGCCAGCAGTTTAGTCCAGGCTGAAATGTCCGAGCAGTACTTC.